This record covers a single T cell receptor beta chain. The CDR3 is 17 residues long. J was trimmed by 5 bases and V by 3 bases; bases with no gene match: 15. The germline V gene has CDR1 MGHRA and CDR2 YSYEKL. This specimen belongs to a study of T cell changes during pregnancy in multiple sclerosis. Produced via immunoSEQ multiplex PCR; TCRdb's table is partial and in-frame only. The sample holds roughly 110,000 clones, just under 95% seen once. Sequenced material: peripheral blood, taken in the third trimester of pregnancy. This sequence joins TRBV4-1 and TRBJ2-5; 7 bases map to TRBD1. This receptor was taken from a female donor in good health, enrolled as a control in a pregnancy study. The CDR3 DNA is TGCGCCAGCAGCCACCCTGTATCACAGGGGTCGAGGGAGACCCAGTACTTC. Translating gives CASSHPVSQGSRETQYF.